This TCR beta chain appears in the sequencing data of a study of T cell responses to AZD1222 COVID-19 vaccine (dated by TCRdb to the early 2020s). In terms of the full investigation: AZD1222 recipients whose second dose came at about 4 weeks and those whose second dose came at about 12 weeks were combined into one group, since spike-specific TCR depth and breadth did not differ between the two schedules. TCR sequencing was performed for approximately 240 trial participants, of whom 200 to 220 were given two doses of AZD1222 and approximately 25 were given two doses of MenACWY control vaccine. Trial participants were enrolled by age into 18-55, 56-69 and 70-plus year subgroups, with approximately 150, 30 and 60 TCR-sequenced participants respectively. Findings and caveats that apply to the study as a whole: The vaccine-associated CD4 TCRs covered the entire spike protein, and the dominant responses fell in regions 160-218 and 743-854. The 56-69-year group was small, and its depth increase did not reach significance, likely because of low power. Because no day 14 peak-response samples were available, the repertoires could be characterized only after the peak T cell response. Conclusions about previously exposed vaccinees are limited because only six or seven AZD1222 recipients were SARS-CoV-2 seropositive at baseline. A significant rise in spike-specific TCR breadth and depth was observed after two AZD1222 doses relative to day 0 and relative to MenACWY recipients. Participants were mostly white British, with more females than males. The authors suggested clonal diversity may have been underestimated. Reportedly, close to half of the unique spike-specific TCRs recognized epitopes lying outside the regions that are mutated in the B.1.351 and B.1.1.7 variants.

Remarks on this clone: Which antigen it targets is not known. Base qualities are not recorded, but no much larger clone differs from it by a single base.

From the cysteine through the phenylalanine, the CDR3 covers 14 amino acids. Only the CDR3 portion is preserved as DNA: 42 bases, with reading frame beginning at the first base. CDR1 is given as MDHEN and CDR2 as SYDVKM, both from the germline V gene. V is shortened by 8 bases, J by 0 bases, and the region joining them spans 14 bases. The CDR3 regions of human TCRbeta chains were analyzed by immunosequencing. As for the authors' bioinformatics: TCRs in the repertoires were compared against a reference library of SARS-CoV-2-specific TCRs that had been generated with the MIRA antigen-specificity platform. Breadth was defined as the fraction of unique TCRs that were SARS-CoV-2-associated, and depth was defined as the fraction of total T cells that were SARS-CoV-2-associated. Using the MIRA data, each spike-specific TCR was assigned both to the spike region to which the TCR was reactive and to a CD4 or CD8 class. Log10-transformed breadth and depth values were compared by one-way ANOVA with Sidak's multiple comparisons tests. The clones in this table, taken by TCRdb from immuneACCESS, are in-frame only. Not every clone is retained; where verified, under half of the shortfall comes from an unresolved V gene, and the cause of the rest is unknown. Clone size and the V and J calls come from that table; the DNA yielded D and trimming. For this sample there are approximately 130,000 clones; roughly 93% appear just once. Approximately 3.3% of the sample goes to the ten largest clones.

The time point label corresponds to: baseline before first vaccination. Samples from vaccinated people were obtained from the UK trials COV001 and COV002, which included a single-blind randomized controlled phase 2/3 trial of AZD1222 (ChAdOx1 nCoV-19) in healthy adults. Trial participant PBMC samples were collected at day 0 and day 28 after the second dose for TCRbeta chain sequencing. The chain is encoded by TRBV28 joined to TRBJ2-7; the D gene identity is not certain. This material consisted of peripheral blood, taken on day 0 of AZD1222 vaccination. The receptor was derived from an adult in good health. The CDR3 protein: CASRVGLSSYEQYF. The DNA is TGTGCCAGCCGGGTGGGTTTAAGCTCCTACGAGCAGTACTTC.